The 14 T cell receptor beta chains presented below share a single source sample, sequenced in a study of cytomegalovirus exposure and HLA in healthy donors. TCRdb keeps only in-frame clones here, not all; method: immunoSEQ multiplex PCR. Of about 50,000 clones detected, approximately 92% appear once; the ten largest clones hold around 1.1%. Material: PBMCs. The receptor set was obtained from a man between 18 and 29 years old in good health and CMV-seronegative.

The chain couples TRBV5-1 to TRBJ1-3; D uncertain. This CDR3 has 14 amino acids. Trimming took 4 bases from V and 0 from J, leaving 8 bases between them. Germline-derived CDR1 and CDR2 are SGHRS and YFSETQ. In nucleotides, the CDR3 is TGCGCCAGCAGCCTCGACATCTCTGGAAACACCATATATTTT. Its protein product is CASSLDISGNTIYF.

J is TRBJ2-3 and V is TRBV27; 8 nucleotides align to TRBD2. There are 15 residues in the CDR3. Germline lookup yields CDR1 MNHEY and CDR2 SMNVEV (reference sequence). V lost 3 bases to trimming and J lost 0 bases; unmatched junction nucleotides: 2. The CDR3 DNA sequence: TGTGCCAGCAGTTTTGGACTAGCAAGCACAGATACGCAGTATTTT. Encoded protein: CASSFGLASTDTQYF.

The chain recombines TRBV9 with TRBJ2-4, with a tentative D call TRBD2 (5 bases). The CDR3 contains 13 residues. V dropped 7 bases and J dropped 0 bases, with 8 bases sitting between them. The germline V gene has CDR1 SGDLS and CDR2 YYNGEE. CDR3 DNA: TGTGCCAGCTCTGGACTAGCCAAAAACATTCAGTACTTC. Translated: CASSGLAKNIQYF.

The chain uses TRBV7-9 and TRBJ1-2; 7 bases align to TRBD1. The CDR3 is 14 residues long. V gave up 2 bases and J gave up 3 bases; unmatched junction bases: 3. The germline CDR1 and CDR2 sequences are SEHNR and FQNEAQ (reference sequence). The CDR3 is CASSLTGTDYGYTF. The DNA of the CDR3 is TGTGCCAGCAGCTTAACCGGGACAGACTATGGCTACACCTTC.

The rearrangement joins TRBV19 to TRBJ2-7, with 10 nucleotides matching TRBD2. This CDR3 is 13 amino acids long. V dropped 6 bases and J dropped 3; count of bases not matched to a gene: 2. Germline assignment: CDR1 LNHDA and CDR2 SQIVND (reference sequence). As DNA, the CDR3 is TGTGCCAGTAGCGTAGCGGGAGGCTACGAGCAGTACTTC. It translates to CASSVAGGYEQYF.

The CDR3, as DNA: TGTGCCAGCACCCACGGAGCGGGTTCCTACGAGCAGTACTTC. Translation: CASTHGAGSYEQYF. The rearrangement uses TRBV7-2 and TRBJ2-7; possibly TRBD2 for D (6 bases). This CDR3 region has 14 residues. In germline, CDR1 is SGHTA, CDR2 FQGNSA. The V end was cut by 7 bases, the J end by 1 base, with 14 bases between. Looking up the rest from reference TRBV7-2 and TRBJ2-7 gives the full variable domain: GAGVSQSPSNKVTEKGKDVELRCDPISGHTALYWYRQSLGQGLEFLIYFQGNSAPDKSGLPSDRFSAERTGGSVSTLTIQRTQQEDSAVYLCASTHGAGSYEQYFGPGTRLTVT.

Points on this clone: The same CDR3 is also encoded by other DNA sequences in this sample. The V call is TRBV5-5, the J call TRBJ1-5; no reliable D call. The CDR3 is 14 residues long. CDR1 and CDR2 (germline): SGHKS, YYEKEE (reference sequence). Trimming removed 0 bases from V and 7 bases from J, with 11 bases in between. The DNA of the CDR3 is TGTGCCAGCAGCTTGGACAACCCGGGGCAGCCCCAGCATTTT. This gives the protein CASSLDNPGQPQHF.

The V gene is TRBV27, the J gene TRBJ1-2; D is possibly TRBD1 (5 bases). There are 13 residues in the CDR3. The germline V and J ends were trimmed by 2 bases and 2 bases, with 6 bases remaining between them. Germline V gene data show CDR1 as MNHEY and CDR2 as SMNVEV (reference sequence). Written as DNA, the CDR3 is TGTGCCAGCAGTTTAGGGGCCAACTATGGCTACACCTTC. This encodes CASSLGANYGYTF.

V usage is TRBV9 and J usage is TRBJ2-1; D might be TRBD2 (6 bases). CDR3 length: 13 residues. V shed 3 bases and J shed 10 bases, with 14 bases lying between them. The germline V gene encodes CDR1 SGDLS and CDR2 YYNGEE. The CDR3 loop reads CASSALTSDEQFF. Here the CDR3 DNA reads TGTGCCAGCAGCGCATTGACTAGTGACGAGCAGTTCTTC.

This chain joins TRBV27 and TRBJ2-1, with TRBD2 matching 15 bases. CDR1 is MNHEY, CDR2 SMNVEV, per germline (reference sequence). The CDR3 runs to 17 residues. Trimming took 4 bases from V and 10 from J; bases not matched to a gene: 11. The CDR3 region has the DNA TGTGCCAGCAGTTCCATCCCGGGACTAGCGGGAGGTCACGAGCAGTTCTTC. Encoded protein: CASSSIPGLAGGHEQFF.

V gene TRBV19 combines with J gene TRBJ2-1, with 7 bases identical to TRBD2. There are 14 residues in the CDR3. The V segment lost 3 bases and the J segment 5 bases; nucleotides outside the gene matches: 4. Germline CDR1 and CDR2: LNHDA and SQIVND (reference sequence). CDR3 loop: CASSITGRDNEQFF. CDR3 nucleotides: TGTGCCAGTAGTATTACGGGGAGGGACAATGAGCAGTTCTTC.

The CDR3 spells CASSYAGERNQPQHF. The CDR3 coding sequence is TGTGCCAGCAGTTACGCAGGGGAGAGGAATCAGCCCCAGCATTTT. The gene calls are TRBV6-5 and TRBJ1-5; tentative D call: TRBD1 (6 bases). The CDR3 runs 15 residues. With 2 bases removed from V and 4 bases from J, the gap between germline ends came to 12 bases. Germline V CDR1 and CDR2: MNHEY, SVGAGI.

CDR3 DNA sequence: TGCGCCAGCAGCCAAGATCTATTGACACTGCAAGAGACCCAGTACTTC. Encoded protein: CASSQDLLTLQETQYF. The chain has TRBV4-3 and TRBJ2-5; no definite D call. This CDR3 contains 16 residues. Germline CDR1 is LGHNA and CDR2 is YSLEER. V lost 0 bases to trimming and J lost 2 bases, with 13 bases between them.

The DNA for the CDR3 is TGTGCCAGCAGTCTATCCCCGGGACAGGGGTTTGGCTACACCTTC. Protein sequence: CASSLSPGQGFGYTF. The V and J genes are TRBV6-5 and TRBJ1-2; 10 nucleotides line up with TRBD1. The junction had 10 bases not matched to a gene; V was cut back by 5 bases and J by 7 bases. The CDR3 length is 15 residues. The germline CDR1 and CDR2 sequences are MNHEY and SVGAGI.